The rows below give T cell receptor beta chains drawn from one sample of a study of T cells in localized non-small cell lung cancer. TCRdb's copy holds only in-frame clones and misses some; the assay was immunoSEQ multiplex PCR. The data show over a thousand clones, with 26% seen just once and roughly 12% held by the top ten. The sequencing here drew on lung tumor tissue, taken before any cancer treatment. The receptors here all came from a woman between 35 and 75 years old with stage II lung adenocarcinoma. Each CDR3 is given with its conserved first and last residue. The D gene is left open where the match is weak. Clone sizes are given selectively: once, few, many, or a class where the clone is expanded.

j_call clone_size d_call v_call cdr3_aa cdr3_nt
TRBJ1-2 few NA TRBV9 CASSVVGGGYTF TGTGCCAGCAGCGTAGTGGGCGGAGGCTACACCTTC
TRBJ1-3 medium-sized NA TRBV6-8 CASSYSPLDRRPSGNTIYF TGTGCCAGCAGTTACTCCCCGCTAGACCGTAGACCGTCTGGAAACACCATATATTTT
TRBJ1-1 NA NA TRBV10-2 CASSLAQGSTEAFF TGCGCCAGCAGTTTGGCACAGGGATCGACTGAAGCTTTCTTT
TRBJ1-1 NA NA TRBV6-8 CASSYGAGAGAFF TGTGCCAGCAGTTACGGTGCGGGGGCGGGTGCTTTCTTT
TRBJ2-6 few NA TRBV30 CAWSRLLSGANVLTF TGTGCCTGGAGCCGACTGCTCTCTGGGGCCAACGTCCTGACTTTC
TRBJ2-2 NA NA TRBV19 CASPGYTGELFF TGTGCCAGTCCCGGCTACACCGGGGAGCTGTTTTTT
TRBJ1-3 NA NA TRBV11-3 CASSLGQAENTIYF TGTGCCAGCAGCTTAGGGCAGGCGGAAAACACCATATATTTT
TRBJ2-3 NA TRBD1 TRBV29-1 CSVELRDRGTDTQYF TGCAGCGTTGAGCTCCGGGACAGGGGCACAGATACGCAGTATTTT
TRBJ1-1 few NA TRBV29-1 CSGGRGRIEAFF TGCAGCGGGGGTAGGGGCCGCATTGAAGCTTTCTTT
TRBJ1-2 few NA TRBV28 CASSLSLQGAGYTF TGTGCCAGCAGTTTATCCTTACAGGGAGCTGGCTACACCTTC
TRBJ2-2 few TRBD1 TRBV11-3 CASSTGQTNTGELFF TGTGCCAGCAGCACGGGACAGACGAACACCGGGGAGCTGTTTTTT
TRBJ1-1 few NA TRBV28 CASSSLGESTEAFF TGTGCCAGCAGTTCCCTCGGGGAGAGCACTGAAGCTTTCTTT
TRBJ1-2 NA NA TRBV6-8 CASSRTGYGYTF TGTGCCAGCAGTCGAACAGGCTATGGCTACACCTTC
TRBJ2-3 NA TRBD2 TRBV5-1 CASSLETSGGPTDTQYF TGCGCCAGCAGCTTGGAGACTAGCGGGGGACCCACAGATACGCAGTATTTT
TRBJ2-1 NA TRBD1 TRBV4-1 CASSQDRTGEGRSEQFF TGCGCCAGCAGCCAAGATCGGACAGGGGAAGGCCGTAGTGAGCAGTTCTTC
TRBJ2-5 few NA TRBV11-3 CASSPGTHQETQYF TGTGCCAGCAGCCCGGGGACTCACCAAGAGACCCAGTACTTC
TRBJ2-1 NA TRBD1 TRBV19 CASADRDRIYNEQFF TGTGCCAGCGCCGACCGGGACAGGATCTACAATGAGCAGTTCTTC
TRBJ1-1 medium-sized NA TRBV11-3 CASSPWTGGDTEAFF TGTGCCAGCAGCCCTTGGACCGGGGGTGACACTGAAGCTTTCTTT
TRBJ2-7 NA NA TRBV11-3 CASSLPGPPSTDPYEQYF TGTGCCAGCAGCTTACCCGGGCCACCATCGACAGATCCCTACGAGCAGTACTTC
TRBJ2-7 few TRBD1 TRBV6-8 CASTSDRFPYEQYF TGTGCCAGCACTTCGGACAGGTTCCCTTACGAGCAGTACTTC
TRBJ1-1 NA TRBD1 TRBV19 CASSWTGTNTEAFF TGTGCCAGTAGTTGGACAGGGACGAACACTGAAGCTTTCTTT
TRBJ1-2 NA NA TRBV18 CASSPRPNYGYTF TGTGCCAGCTCTCCTCGACCTAACTATGGCTACACCTTC
TRBJ2-1 NA TRBD1 TRBV6-8 CAISGGDRGRGNEQFF TGTGCCATCAGTGGTGGAGACAGGGGGCGGGGCAATGAGCAGTTCTTC
TRBJ2-3 NA NA TRBV11-3 CASRRRPGRGDRGTDTQYF TGTGCCAGCCGAAGGAGGCCGGGGAGAGGTGATCGGGGCACAGATACGCAGTATTTT
TRBJ2-7 NA NA TRBV11-3 CASSLTPGPYEQYF TGTGCCAGCAGCTTAACCCCCGGGCCCTACGAGCAGTACTTC
TRBJ2-1 NA NA TRBV28 CASSGSRYNEQFF TGTGCCAGCAGTGGCAGTCGGTACAATGAGCAGTTCTTC
TRBJ2-7 NA NA TRBV12-2 CASRLVWGQGATYEQYF NA
TRBJ2-5 NA NA TRBV14 CASSQDHGFQETQYF TGTGCCAGCAGCCAGGACCACGGCTTCCAAGAGACCCAGTACTTC
TRBJ2-5 few NA TRBV11-3 CASSSRGESYQETQYF TGTGCCAGCAGCTCCCGGGGCGAGAGCTACCAAGAGACCCAGTACTTC
TRBJ1-2 NA NA TRBV19 CASSIGRNYGYTF TGTGCCAGTAGTATTGGCAGAAACTATGGCTACACCTTC
TRBJ1-1 NA NA TRBV10-2 CASIIGVEGTEAFF TGCGCCAGCATCATAGGGGTAGAAGGCACTGAAGCTTTCTTT